Presented here are 28 T cell receptor beta chains from one specimen sequenced in a study of blood T cell repertoires in COVID-19. Produced via immunoSEQ multiplex PCR; TCRdb's table is partial and in-frame only. In the table there are roughly 98,000 clones, around 82% of which are singletons. Material for sequencing was peripheral blood. The receptors originated from a man between 65 and 85 years old with active or convalescent COVID-19.

The chain has TRBV18 and TRBJ2-3, with D hard to call. The V and J ends lost 5 bases and 0 bases respectively, with 15 bases between them. CDR1 is KGHSH and CDR2 is LQKENI in the germline V gene. The CDR3 sequence is 16 residues long. This CDR3 is CASSTAPHPSTDTQYF. The CDR3 DNA reads as TGTGCCAGCTCAACAGCCCCCCACCCTAGCACAGATACGCAGTATTTT.

The chain employs TRBV5-8 and TRBJ1-4; 7 positions match TRBD1. V was clipped by 4 bases and J by 0 bases; unmatched bases: 3. Germline values: CDR1 SGHTS, CDR2 YDEGEE. The CDR3 totals 15 residues. The CDR3 region is CASSRGTATNEKLFF. CDR3 coding DNA: TGTGCCAGCAGCCGGGGGACAGCAACTAATGAAAAACTGTTTTTT.

The chain combines TRBV7-2 with TRBJ1-5; 11 bases match TRBD1. Germline assignment: CDR1 SGHTA and CDR2 FQGNSA. The length of the CDR3 is 14 residues. J was trimmed by 6 bases and V by 5 bases; bases with no gene match: 3. The CDR3 loop reads CASSPGTGGQPQHF. CDR3 in DNA: TGTGCCAGCAGCCCCGGGACAGGGGGTCAGCCCCAGCATTTT.

This rearrangement joins TRBV6-1 to TRBJ1-5; tentative D call: TRBD1 (6 bases). This CDR3 has 15 residues. V lost 3 bases and J lost 6, with 15 bases in between. Looked up from germline, CDR1 is MNHNS and CDR2 is SASEGT. In DNA, the CDR3 is TGTGCCAGCAGTGATAACAGGGTAAGAGGTCAGCCCCAGCATTTT. Its translation: CASSDNRVRGQPQHF.

This sequence joins TRBV4-2 and TRBJ1-1; D may be TRBD1 (5 bases). The V end lost 0 bases, the J end lost 5 bases, and 13 bases lay between the germline ends. Germline V lookup: CDR1 LGHNA, CDR2 YNFKEQ. CDR3 length: 15 amino acids. The CDR3 DNA reads as TGTGCCAGCAGCCAAGACCCGGCGGGGCTGACTGAAGCTTTCTTT. Translation gives CASSQDPAGLTEAFF.

The rearrangement links TRBV10-3 to TRBJ1-1; 9 bases match TRBD1. V trimming: 10 bases; J trimming: 1 base; junction bases outside the gene matches: 4. CDR1 ENHRY and CDR2 SYGVKD come from the germline V gene. The CDR3 extends over 13 amino acids. The CDR3 spells CATKGQGNTEAFF. CDR3 nucleotide sequence: TGTGCCACCAAGGGACAGGGGAACACTGAAGCTTTCTTT.

The chain carries TRBV30 and TRBJ2-7, with a possible D match to TRBD1 (6 bases). This CDR3 contains 14 residues. Germline V gives CDR1 GTSNPN, CDR2 SVGIG (reference sequence). Trimming pared 0 bases from V and 9 bases from J, leaving 18 bases between. CDR3 protein: CAWSVRQGRDGQYF. CDR3 bases: TGTGCCTGGAGTGTACGGCAGGGGAGAGATGGGCAGTACTTC.

This clone was observed once. The rearrangement uses TRBV18 and TRBJ1-1; tentatively, D is TRBD1 (5 bases). Trimming pared 6 bases from V and 7 bases from J, leaving 12 bases between. The germline V gene has CDR1 KGHSH and CDR2 LQKENI. CDR3 length equals 12 residues. The CDR3 coding sequence is TGTGCCAGCTCGAAAAGGGGTAGTGAAGCTTTCTTT. Translating it yields CASSKRGSEAFF. The full variable domain, its missing parts supplied by reference TRBV18 and TRBJ1-1, is NAGVMQNPRHLVRRRGQEARLRCSPMKGHSHVYWYRQLPEEGLKFMVYLQKENIIDESGMPKERFSAEFPKEGPSILRIQQVVRGDSAAYFCASSKRGSEAFFGQGTRLTVV.

J is TRBJ2-1 and V is TRBV6-5; a weak D match, TRBD2 (6 bases). Germline V gene data show CDR1 as MNHEY and CDR2 as SVGAGI. The CDR3 sequence is 15 residues long. Trimming removed 4 bases from V and 2 bases from J, with 12 bases in between. CDR3 DNA sequence: TGTGCCAGCAGTTTTAGCGGACAAACCTACAATGAGCAGTTCTTC. Protein sequence: CASSFSGQTYNEQFF.

The count of this clone is one. The V and J genes are TRBV19 and TRBJ2-4, with 13 bases that match TRBD2. Germline assignment: CDR1 LNHDA and CDR2 SQIVND (reference sequence). Trimming took 7 bases from V and 8 from J; bases not matched to a gene: 14. The CDR3 is 17 residues long. The CDR3 DNA reads as TGTGCCAGTAATATGGGGACTAGCGGGGCCGGGTGGGACATTCAGTACTTC. It is translated as CASNMGTSGAGWDIQYF.

The chain combines TRBV5-1 with TRBJ2-7, with D hard to call. Trimming stripped 0 bases from V and 6 bases from J, with 7 bases between. The CDR3 runs to 12 residues. CDR1 and CDR2 (germline): SGHRS, YFSETQ. In DNA form, the CDR3 reads TGCGCCAGCAGCTTGGACGGTCCCGAGCAGTACTTC. Amino acid sequence: CASSLDGPEQYF.

The V gene is TRBV11-3, the J gene TRBJ2-7; D unresolved. CDR1 is SGHNT, CDR2 YENEEA, per germline. The CDR3 extends over 13 amino acids. V lost 5 bases, J lost 1 base, and 9 bases lay in between. CDR3 residues: CASSPDTSYEQYF. For the CDR3, the DNA is TGTGCCAGCAGCCCTGACACTTCCTACGAGCAGTACTTC.

This clone was observed a single time. The genes are TRBV7-2 and TRBJ1-2; TRBD1 aligns across 7 bases. Per the germline V gene, CDR1 is SGHTA and CDR2 is FQGNSA. V was pared by 5 bases and J by 7 bases, with 7 bases of the junction left unmatched. The CDR3 spans 13 residues. The CDR3 sequence is CASSLLTGSGYTF. The CDR3 DNA follows: TGTGCCAGCAGCCTACTGACAGGGTCTGGCTACACCTTC.

The chain uses TRBV4-2 and TRBJ1-3; maybe TRBD1 (6 bases). CDR3 length: 19 amino acids. The germline V gene has CDR1 LGHNA and CDR2 YNFKEQ. Trimming cost V 4 bases and J 0 bases, with 22 bases left between them. The CDR3 DNA sequence: TGTGCCAGCAGCCGCCCTACAGGGACAACAGAAGCCTCTGGAAACACCATATATTTT. Translated: CASSRPTGTTEASGNTIYF.

The chain links TRBV11-2 to TRBJ1-4, with D tentatively TRBD1 (5 bases). Germline V gene sequence: CDR1 SGHAT, CDR2 FQNNGV. The V gene lost 2 bases and the J gene lost 7 bases, with 14 bases spanning the gap. This CDR3 region has 15 residues. The CDR3 sequence: CASSLRPRVSEKLFF. CDR3 bases: TGTGCCAGCAGCTTAAGGCCCAGGGTGAGTGAAAAACTGTTTTTT.

The rearrangement uses TRBV7-9 and TRBJ1-2; weak D call: TRBD1 (6 bases). The length of the CDR3 is 15 residues. Trimming stripped 3 bases from V and 5 bases from J, with 16 bases between. Germline loops: CDR1 SEHNR, CDR2 FQNEAQ (reference sequence). The CDR3 protein is CASSFWAGGTYGYTF. The CDR3 nucleotides are TGTGCCAGCAGCTTTTGGGCGGGGGGCACTTATGGCTACACCTTC.

This clone appeared a few times. V is TRBV6-2 or TRBV6-3 and J is TRBJ2-3; D is unclear. This CDR3 region has 15 residues. Germline V lookup: CDR1 MNHEY, CDR2 SVGEGT. V was clipped by 3 bases and J by 2 bases, with 12 bases between them. Here the CDR3 DNA reads TGTGCCAGCAGTTATAGAAGTGAGCACACAGATACGCAGTATTTT. Translated: CASSYRSEHTDTQYF.

V usage is TRBV9 and J usage is TRBJ2-2, with 11 nucleotides matching TRBD2. The CDR3 contains 18 residues. J was trimmed by 4 bases and V by 4 bases; bases with no gene match: 12. Germline V lookup: CDR1 SGDLS, CDR2 YYNGEE. The CDR3 loop is CASSPRLAGFRGTGELFF. The CDR3, as DNA: TGTGCCAGCAGCCCCCGACTAGCGGGGTTCCGGGGCACCGGGGAGCTGTTTTTT.

The V gene is TRBV7-9, the J gene TRBJ2-3; D possibly corresponds to TRBD2 (7 bases). Trimming pared 3 bases from V and 4 bases from J, leaving 14 bases between. The CDR3 runs to 15 residues. Per germline, CDR1 SEHNR and CDR2 FQNEAQ (reference sequence). CDR3 in amino acids: CASSFGGPLADTQYF. CDR3 DNA sequence: TGTGCCAGCAGCTTCGGGGGGCCCTTGGCAGATACGCAGTATTTT.

J is TRBJ1-1 and V is TRBV24-1; 7 nucleotides match TRBD1. There are 13 residues in the CDR3. Per germline, CDR1 KGHDR and CDR2 SFDVKD. V lost 9 bases and J lost 9; bases outside the gene matches: 12. The DNA of the CDR3 is TGTGCCACCGATGGCAGGGGGGAAAAGAAAGCTTTCTTT. Encoded protein: CATDGRGEKKAFF.

This clone was picked up a small number of times. The V call is TRBV19, the J call TRBJ1-1; 11 bases are shared with TRBD1. V gave up 6 bases and J gave up 5 bases; unmatched junction bases: 5. Germline lookup yields CDR1 LNHDA and CDR2 SQIVND (reference sequence). This CDR3 contains 14 residues. The CDR3 here is CASRWDRGETEAFF. As DNA, the CDR3 is TGTGCCAGTAGGTGGGACAGGGGGGAGACTGAAGCTTTCTTT. The full variable domain, completed using reference TRBV19 and TRBJ1-1, is DGGITQSPKYLFRKEGQNVTLSCEQNLNHDAMYWYRQDPGQGLRLIYYSQIVNDFQKGDIAEGYSVSREKKESFPLTVTSAQKNPTAFYLCASRWDRGETEAFFGQGTRLTVV.

This clone was detected only once. The genes are TRBV30 and TRBJ2-7; D is unresolved. V lost 2 bases to trimming and J lost 3 bases, with 11 bases between them. The CDR3 runs 13 residues. Germline CDR1 is GTSNPN and CDR2 is SVGIG (reference sequence). The CDR3 DNA sequence: TGTGCCTGGAGTCTGTATCAACACTACGAGCAGTACTTC. Protein sequence: CAWSLYQHYEQYF.

J is TRBJ2-2 and V is TRBV18; D is unresolved. Germline-derived CDR1 and CDR2 are KGHSH and LQKENI. V was pared by 6 bases and J by 0 bases, with 14 bases between. CDR3 size: 16 residues. CDR3 nucleotides: TGTGCCAGCTCCCCTATCGTCACCCCGAACACCGGGGAGCTGTTTTTT. It encodes CASSPIVTPNTGELFF.

V and J are TRBV5-5 and TRBJ1-1; TRBD1 might be the D (5 bases). CDR1 SGHKS and CDR2 YYEKEE come from the germline V gene (reference sequence). This CDR3 region has 15 residues. Trimming cost V 3 bases and J 3 bases, with 15 bases left between them. CDR3 amino acids: CASSSSSIRDTEAFF. Here the CDR3 DNA reads TGTGCCAGCAGCTCTTCCTCCATCAGGGACACTGAAGCTTTCTTT.

In its sample, this clone was seen once. The gene calls are TRBV11-2 and TRBJ1-2, with TRBD1 identical over 7 bases. Germline CDR1 reads SGHAT; CDR2 reads FQNNGV. Trimming at V came to 2 bases and at J to 3 bases, leaving 6 bases not matched to a gene. The CDR3 length is 15 residues. This CDR3 reads CASSLRRGQDYGYTF. The CDR3 DNA sequence: TGTGCCAGCAGCTTAAGGAGGGGGCAGGACTATGGCTACACCTTC.

The J gene is TRBJ2-3, the V gene TRBV16, with TRBD1 matching 10 bases. The V gene end was trimmed by 6 bases and the J gene end by 2 bases; junction bases not matched to a gene: 5. From germline, CDR1 is KGHSY and CDR2 FQNENV. This CDR3 has 15 amino acids. The CDR3 DNA sequence: TGTGCCAGCAGACTCGGGACAGGGGCCACAGATACGCAGTATTTT. It specifies CASRLGTGATDTQYF.

The chain combines TRBV7-9 with TRBJ1-2, with 9 bases matching TRBD1. The V gene's germline CDR1 is SEHNR and CDR2 FQNEAQ (reference sequence). The CDR3 runs to 14 residues. V trimming: 1 base; J trimming: 6 bases; junction bases outside the gene matches: 3. The CDR3 loop reads CASSLVGQGHGYTF. CDR3 bases: TGTGCCAGCAGCTTAGTGGGACAGGGCCATGGCTACACCTTC.

The rearrangement links TRBV11-2 to TRBJ2-1; TRBD2 agrees at 7 bases. The CDR3 consists of 15 residues. CDR1 and CDR2 from the germline V gene are SGHAT and FQNNGV. V trimming: 3 bases; J trimming: 3 bases; junction bases outside the gene matches: 5. This chain's CDR3 is CASSFFRGDYNEQFF. The CDR3 DNA reads TGTGCCAGCAGCTTCTTCCGGGGGGACTACAATGAGCAGTTCTTC. Full variable domain (outside the CDR3, taken from reference TRBV11-2 and TRBJ2-1): EAGVAQSPRYKIIEKRQSVAFWCNPISGHATLYWYQQILGQGPKLLIQFQNNGVVDDSQLPKDRFSAERLKGVDSTLKIQPAKLEDSAVYLCASSFFRGDYNEQFFGPGTRLTVL.